This paragraph reports one TCR beta chain. The V gene's germline CDR1 is MNHEY and CDR2 SMNVEV (reference sequence). The CDR3 has 14 amino acids. V shed 6 bases and J 5 bases; nucleotides not matched to a gene: 6. In the original analysis: Amplifying reference gene primers gave estimates of nucleated cell counts. Some clones are missing from TCRdb's copy, which holds only in-frame ones; the method was immunoSEQ multiplex PCR. Clone size and V and J calls were adopted from that table, with D and trimming inferred from the DNA. The repertoire holds some 80,000 clones, under 90% seen once, with approximately 2.5% in the top ten. The data derive from a study of blood T cell repertoires in COVID-19. On the study more broadly: Specimens from acute and convalescent COVID-19 originated in the United States, Italy and Spain. PBMCs, B-cell-depleted T cells, or T cells were the source of the cDNA or gDNA that made up the material.

J is TRBJ2-7 and V is TRBV27; 11 bases align to TRBD1. Material for sequencing was peripheral blood. The receptor was derived from a human donor in a cohort sampled during active COVID-19. CDR3 region: CASSPGQGGDEQYF. The CDR3 nucleotides are TGTGCCAGCAGCCCGGGACAGGGGGGCGACGAGCAGTACTTC.